These 4 T cell receptor beta chains were all obtained from the same sample, sequenced in a study of PD-L1 blockade in urothelial cancer. TCRdb's copy holds only in-frame clones and misses some; the assay was immunoSEQ multiplex PCR. This table holds about 95,000 clones, roughly 84% found once. This sample's time point: pretreatment peripheral blood. Specimen: PBMCs, collected around atezolizumab (anti-PD-L1) treatment. The receptor source for this set is a man in his sixties with urothelial cancer.

The rearrangement uses TRBV7-3 and TRBJ2-1, with D possibly matching TRBD2 (6 bases). There are 14 residues in the CDR3. Germline CDR1 SGHTA, CDR2 FQGTGA. V was trimmed by 5 bases and J by 7 bases, leaving 15 bases between them. This chain's CDR3 is CASSPVVGGNEQFF. As DNA, the CDR3 is TGTGCCAGCAGCCCTGTCGTAGGAGGGAATGAGCAGTTCTTC.

The chain couples TRBV19 to TRBJ2-1; unclear D gene. Germline loops: CDR1 LNHDA, CDR2 SQIVND (reference sequence). This CDR3 contains 14 residues. Trimming left V 5 bases short and J 0 bases short, with 8 bases between. The CDR3 nucleotides are TGTGCCAGTAGTGACTTGAGCTCCTACAATGAGCAGTTCTTC. Its protein is CASSDLSSYNEQFF.

This clone appeared once. The chain links TRBV5-1 to TRBJ2-7; the match to TRBD1 covers 7 bases. In germline, CDR1 is SGHRS, CDR2 YFSETQ. The CDR3 has 15 residues. The V and J ends lost 0 bases and 3 bases, in that order; junction bases with no gene match: 6. CDR3 DNA: TGCGCCAGCAGCTTGGCCGGGGACAGTGTCTACGAGCAGTACTTC. This gives the protein CASSLAGDSVYEQYF. Based on the CDR3 plus reference TRBV5-1 and TRBJ2-7, the full variable domain is KAGVTQTPRYLIKTRGQQVTLSCSPISGHRSVSWYQQTPGQGLQFLFEYFSETQRNKGNFPGRFSGRQFSNSRSEMNVSTLELGDSALYLCASSLAGDSVYEQYFGPGTRLTVT.

The V gene is TRBV5-1, the J gene TRBJ1-1; D ambiguous. The CDR3 is 14 amino acids. Germline CDR1 is SGHRS and CDR2 is YFSETQ. With 0 bases removed from V and 2 bases from J, the gap between germline ends came to 8 bases. The CDR3 loop is CASSLEWANTEAFF. DNA for the CDR3: TGCGCCAGCAGCTTGGAGTGGGCTAACACTGAAGCTTTCTTT. Full variable domain (remainder filled in from reference TRBV5-1 and TRBJ1-1): KAGVTQTPRYLIKTRGQQVTLSCSPISGHRSVSWYQQTPGQGLQFLFEYFSETQRNKGNFPGRFSGRQFSNSRSEMNVSTLELGDSALYLCASSLEWANTEAFFGQGTRLTVV.